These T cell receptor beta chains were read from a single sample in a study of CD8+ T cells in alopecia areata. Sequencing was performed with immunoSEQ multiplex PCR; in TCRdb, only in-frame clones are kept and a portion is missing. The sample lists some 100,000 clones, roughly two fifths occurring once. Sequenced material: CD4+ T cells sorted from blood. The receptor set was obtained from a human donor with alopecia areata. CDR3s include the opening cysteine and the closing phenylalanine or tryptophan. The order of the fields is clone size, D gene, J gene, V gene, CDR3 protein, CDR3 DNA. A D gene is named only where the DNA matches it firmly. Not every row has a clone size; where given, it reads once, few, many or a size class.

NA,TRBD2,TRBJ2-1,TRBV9,CASSPHSGRAQNEQFF,TGTGCCAGCAGCCCACATAGCGGGAGGGCCCAAAATGAGCAGTTCTTC
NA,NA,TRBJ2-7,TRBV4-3,CASSQEGDRGREQYF,TGCGCCAGCAGCCAAGAGGGCGACCGCGGACGGGAGCAGTACTTC
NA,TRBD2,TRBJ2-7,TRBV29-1,CSVGTSGFYEQYF,TGCAGCGTGGGGACTAGCGGATTTTACGAGCAGTACTTC
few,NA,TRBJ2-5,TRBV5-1,CASSSQGRKTQYF,TGCGCCAGCAGCTCTCAGGGGCGAAAGACCCAGTACTTC
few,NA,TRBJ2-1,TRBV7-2,CASSLLYEQFF,TGTGCCAGCAGCTTGTTATATGAGCAGTTCTTC
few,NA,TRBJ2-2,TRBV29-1,CSARGTVRLGTGELFF,TGCAGCGCCCGGGGCACTGTCCGATTAGGGACCGGGGAGCTGTTTTTT
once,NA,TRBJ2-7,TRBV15,CATSRDLPYEQYF,TGTGCCACCAGCAGAGATTTGCCCTACGAGCAGTACTTC
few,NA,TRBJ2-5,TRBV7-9,CASSFGQGEETQYF,TGTGCCAGCAGCTTTGGTCAGGGAGAAGAGACCCAGTACTTC
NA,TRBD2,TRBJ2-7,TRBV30,CAWTGRGLSGYEQYF,TGTGCCTGGACGGGGAGGGGACTCTCTGGTTACGAGCAGTACTTC
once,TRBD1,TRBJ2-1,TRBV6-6,CASSHLKTGAEQFF,TGTGCCAGCAGTCACCTCAAGACAGGGGCCGAGCAGTTCTTC
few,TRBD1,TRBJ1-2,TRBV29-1,CSAGGANYGYTF,TGCAGCGCAGGGGGTGCTAACTATGGCTACACCTTC
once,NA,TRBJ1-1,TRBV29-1,CSVVHTLGTEAFF,TGCAGCGTTGTCCATACCCTAGGTACTGAAGCTTTCTTT
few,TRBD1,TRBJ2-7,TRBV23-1,CASTTGQGVREQYF,TGCGCCAGCACTACGGGACAGGGGGTTCGCGAGCAGTACTTC
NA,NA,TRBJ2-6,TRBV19,CASTMRRAGANVLTF,TGTGCCAGTACCATGAGGAGGGCTGGGGCCAACGTCCTGACTTTC
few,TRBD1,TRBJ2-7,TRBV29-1,CSVETGGSNEQYF,TGCAGCGTCGAGACAGGGGGCTCCAACGAGCAGTACTTC
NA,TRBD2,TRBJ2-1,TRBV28,CASRNPSGNEQFF,TGTGCCAGCAGGAATCCTAGCGGAAATGAGCAGTTCTTC
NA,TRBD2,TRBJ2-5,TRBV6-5,CASSGRGRGETQYF,TGTGCCAGCAGTGGACGCGGGAGAGGGGAGACCCAGTACTTC
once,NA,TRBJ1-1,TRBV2,CASIEVPVTEAFF,TGTGCCAGCATCGAGGTCCCTGTCACTGAAGCTTTCTTT
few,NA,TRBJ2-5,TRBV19,CASSIGGLQETQYF,TGTGCCAGTAGTATTGGGGGGCTCCAGGAGACCCAGTACTTC
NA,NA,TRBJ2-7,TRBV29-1,CSVTTSLGPYEQYF,TGCAGCGTTACAACTTCGTTAGGGCCCTACGAGCAGTACTTC
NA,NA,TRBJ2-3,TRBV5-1,CASSLDRATDTQYF,TGCGCCAGCAGCTTGGATCGAGCGACAGATACGCAGTATTTT
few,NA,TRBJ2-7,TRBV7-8,CASSPRLAYEQYF,TGTGCCAGCAGCCCGCGACTAGCCTACGAGCAGTACTTC
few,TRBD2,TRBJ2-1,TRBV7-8,CASSLVGLAATYNEQFF,TGTGCCAGCAGCTTAGTGGGACTAGCGGCCACCTACAATGAGCAGTTCTTC
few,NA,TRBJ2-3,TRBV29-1,CSGRGQPTDTQYF,TGCAGCGGAAGGGGTCAGCCCACAGATACGCAGTATTTT
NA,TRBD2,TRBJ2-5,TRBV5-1,CASSFRASGSQETQYF,TGCGCCAGCAGCTTTCGGGCTAGCGGGAGTCAAGAGACCCAGTACTTC
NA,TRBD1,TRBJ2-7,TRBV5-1,CASSPGQGHEQYF,TGCGCCAGCAGCCCAGGACAGGGCCACGAGCAGTACTTC
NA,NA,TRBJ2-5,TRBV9,CASSLGPRQETQYF,TGTGCCAGCAGCTTGGGACCACGGCAAGAGACCCAGTACTTC
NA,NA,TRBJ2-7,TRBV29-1,CSVLDTWGHEQYF,TGCAGCGTTCTCGACACCTGGGGGCACGAGCAGTACTTC